This T cell receptor beta chain was observed in a study of T cells in Graves' hyperthyroidism and ophthalmopathy. General study results and limits: The majority of expanded thyroid clonotypes above 0.001 also appeared in blood. In simple terms, a model built on 13 V-J features told ophthalmopathy apart from stable hyperthyroidism.

The V gene end was trimmed by 5 bases and the J gene end by 3 bases; junction bases not matched to a gene: 6. Germline V CDR1 and CDR2: SGHNT, YENEEA. The CDR3 loop spans 15 amino acids. TCR beta CDR3 sequences were amplified from RNA transcripts. The HTBI set primed first-round TCR CDR3 RT-PCR. TCRdb independently ran MiXCR on the multiplex PCR reads; one entry per CDR3 protein. The profile covers a few hundred thousand distinct CDR3 sequences, with more than 13% appearing a single time and about 30% taken by the ten largest. Patients showing uncontrolled infection, other autoimmune disease, pregnancy or lactation were ineligible. Diagnosis rested on symptoms, serum thyroxine and TRAb, thyroid ultrasound, and orbital computed tomography. About this clonotype: What it binds is not known.

The source material was blood. The receptor comes from a woman aged 25 to 45 with Graves' hyperthyroidism. The chain carries TRBV11-3 and TRBJ2-5; 10 bases are shared with TRBD1. The chain's CDR3 is CASSARTGGEETQYF. CDR3 coding DNA: TGTGCCAGCAGCGCTAGGACAGGGGGTGAAGAGACCCAGTACTTC.